This note documents a single T cell receptor beta chain sequence. Its antigen is currently not known. The input lacks base qualities; no much larger clone sits a single base away. These data are taken from a study of T cell changes during pregnancy in multiple sclerosis (dated by TCRdb to between 2019 and 2020). Study-wide context: The study looked at changes in the T cell repertoire across pregnancy in women with multiple sclerosis.

Library generation was performed with the immunoSEQ multiplex PCR assay. The immuneACCESS repertoire file appears here via TCRdb, limited to in-frame rearrangements. These files lack a portion of the clones; in checked studies, under half of the deficit traces to unresolved V genes, and the cause of the others is not known. This sample gives about 60,000 clones in total; 91% of them show up just once. The ten most abundant clones make up roughly 0.76% of the sample. Looking up the germline V gene yields CDR1 MDHEN and CDR2 SYDVKM. From V the trimming removes 7 bases and from J it removes 8 bases, while the gene matches leave 13 bases of the junction unaccounted for. The CDR3 numbers 15 residues from cysteine through phenylalanine. Left in the record is the CDR3 DNA by itself, 45 bases read in frame from the first base.

This TCR derives from a female donor with multiple sclerosis, enrolled in a pregnancy study. This chain joins TRBV28 to TRBJ1-2; TRBD1 matches 10 bases in the middle. Sequences were derived from CD4+ T cells from peripheral blood mononuclear cells, sampled in the first trimester of pregnancy. The DNA sequence reads TGTGCCAGCATTCCCTCGGACAGGGGGAAATACGGCTACACCTTC. Its protein is CASIPSDRGKYGYTF.